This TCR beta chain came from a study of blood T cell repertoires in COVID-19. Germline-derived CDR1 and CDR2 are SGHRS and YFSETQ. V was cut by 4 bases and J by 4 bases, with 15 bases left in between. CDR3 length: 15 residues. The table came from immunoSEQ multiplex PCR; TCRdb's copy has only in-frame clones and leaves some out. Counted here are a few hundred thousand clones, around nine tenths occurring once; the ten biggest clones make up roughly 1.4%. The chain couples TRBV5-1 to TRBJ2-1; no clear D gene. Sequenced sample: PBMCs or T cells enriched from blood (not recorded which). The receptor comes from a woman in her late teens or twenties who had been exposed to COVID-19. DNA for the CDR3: TGCGCCAGCAGCCCCACTCGAGAAATATACAATGAGCAGTTCTTC. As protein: CASSPTREIYNEQFF.